Listed below are T cell receptor beta chains from one sample, sequenced in a study of human T cells and chemical hapten exposure. In TCRdb, the 5' RACE reads were re-called with MiXCR into one record per CDR3 protein. The data hold about 140,000 distinct CDR3 sequences, with approximately 4% observed a single time. All receptors come from a female donor in good health. Each CDR3 is given with its conserved first and last residue. The D gene is left open where the match is weak. Clone size, where shown, is once, few, many, or a class for clones that have expanded.

-	-	TRBV5-1	TRBJ1-1	TGCGCCAGCAAGAGGAGGGGGGCTGGAAACACTGAAGCTTTCTTT	CASKRRGAGNTEAFF
-	many	TRBV27	TRBJ1-6	TGTGCCAGCAGTCTACTGGACGAATTTAATTCACCCCTCCACTTT	CASSLLDEFNSPLHF
TRBD2	many	TRBV7-8	TRBJ2-7	TGTGCCAGCAGCACTAGCGGGGGGGCTAGGGAGCAGTACTTC	CASSTSGGAREQYF
TRBD1	-	TRBV11-1	TRBJ1-1	TGTGCCAGCAGCCGCCCAGGGGGCTTCACTGAAGCTTTCTTT	CASSRPGGFTEAFF
-	few	TRBV12-5	TRBJ1-1	TGTGCTAGTGGTTTACAGGCTTGGGGCAGCACTGAAGCTTTCTTT	CASGLQAWGSTEAFF
-	many	TRBV6-2/TRBV6-3	TRBJ1-5	TGTGCCAGCAGTTATGAGGGGCTAAGCAATCAGCCCCAGCATTTT	CASSYEGLSNQPQHF
-	many	TRBV11-3	TRBJ2-2	TGTGCCAGCAGCCCGCGGGTGTCAGGGGAGCTGTTTTTT	CASSPRVSGELFF
TRBD1	many	TRBV10-3	TRBJ1-1	TGTGCCATCAGGAGAATACAGGGGGCGAGAACTGAAGCTTTCTTT	CAIRRIQGARTEAFF
TRBD1	few	TRBV24-1	TRBJ1-3	TGTGCCACCAGTGCCAGGGGGCGTTCTGGAAACACCATATATTTT	CATSARGRSGNTIYF
TRBD1	many	TRBV6-2/TRBV6-3	TRBJ1-5	TGTGCCAGCAGAACCGACAGGGGCCCTAAAAGAAATCAGCCCCAGCATTTT	CASRTDRGPKRNQPQHF
-	many	TRBV3-1	TRBJ2-1	TGTGCCAGCAGCCAAGATTCGGGTTCTTACAATGAGCAGTTCTTC	CASSQDSGSYNEQFF
-	many	TRBV6-1	TRBJ1-5	TGTGCCAGCAGGGTAACAGGGTTTCAGTCTCAGCCCCAGCATTTT	CASRVTGFQSQPQHF
-	many	TRBV5-1	TRBJ1-2	TGCGCCAGCAGCTTGGATACCGGGACACCCTATGGCTACACCTTC	CASSLDTGTPYGYTF
-	-	TRBV2	TRBJ1-1	TGTGCCAGCAGAGACGATCCGGGGAGACTCATGAACACTGAAGCTTTCTTT	CASRDDPGRLMNTEAFF
-	-	TRBV14	TRBJ2-1	TGTGCCAGCAGCCAAGAACGACTAGTAGGTAATGAGCAGTTCTTC	CASSQERLVGNEQFF
-	many	TRBV7-9	TRBJ1-6	TGTGCCAGCAGCTTAATCAGCTCCTATAATTCACCCCTCCACTTT	CASSLISSYNSPLHF
-	many	TRBV30	TRBJ2-2	TGTGCCTGGAGTGTAGGGATCACCGGGGAGCTGTTTTTT	CAWSVGITGELFF
-	-	TRBV20-1	TRBJ2-7	TGCAGTGCTAGACGGAAGGGGTCTTTTGGCGAGCAGTACTTC	CSARRKGSFGEQYF